The 12 T cell receptor beta chains below were found in one sample sequenced in a study of shared clonotypes between healthy human individuals. Measured with immunoSEQ multiplex PCR; TCRdb has only the in-frame clones, and not every one. The sample records about 1 million clones, 70% to 80% being singletons. Sequencing input: memory CD4+ T cells sorted from blood. Subset indicated: CD45RA-negative fraction. These receptors were collected from a man between 18 and 35 years old in good health.

This chain connects TRBV10-2 to TRBJ2-3; 11 bases map to TRBD2. This CDR3 is built from 18 residues. J was trimmed by 5 bases and V by 0 bases; bases with no gene match: 10. Germline values: CDR1 WSHSY, CDR2 SAAADI. CDR3 nucleotides: TGCGCCAGCAGTGAGTCGTCACTAGCGGGGGATTCCAGAGATACGCAGTATTTT. As protein: CASSESSLAGDSRDTQYF.

The chain employs TRBV28 and TRBJ1-5; D perhaps matches TRBD1 (6 bases). The V gene's germline CDR1 is MDHEN and CDR2 SYDVKM. This CDR3 comprises 16 residues. Trimming took off 6 bases at V and 5 bases at J, with 20 bases between the two ends. The CDR3 sequence is CASSLRNRDIHQPQHF. The CDR3 nucleotides are TGTGCCAGCAGCCTAAGAAACCGGGACATACATCAGCCCCAGCATTTT.

Here the CDR3 reads CARRGRHLDEQFF. CDR3 nucleotide sequence: TGTGCCAGAAGGGGTCGCCACCTAGATGAGCAGTTCTTC. The rearrangement joins TRBV21-1 to TRBJ2-1; no DNA check was done on the table's D call, TRBD1. TRBV21-1 is described as a pseudogene. The CDR3 extends over 13 amino acids.

This clone was observed once. The chain employs TRBV7-9 and TRBJ1-1; 11 nucleotides agree with TRBD1. V lost 5 bases and J lost 4; bases outside the gene matches: 6. The CDR3 extends over 15 amino acids. Per germline, CDR1 SEHNR and CDR2 FQNEAQ (reference sequence). Here the CDR3 DNA reads TGTGCCAGCAGCCGCGGGACAGGGGGAGGCACTGAAGCTTTCTTT. Amino acid sequence: CASSRGTGGGTEAFF.

A note on this clone: This specimen includes other DNA sequences encoding the same CDR3. The V gene is TRBV10-3, the J gene TRBJ2-7; D remains unclear. Germline values: CDR1 ENHRY, CDR2 SYGVKD. CDR3 length: 13 amino acids. With 2 bases removed from V and 4 bases from J, the gap between germline ends came to 9 bases. This chain's CDR3 is CAISEAEGYEQYF. The CDR3 nucleotides read TGTGCCATCAGTGAGGCTGAAGGATACGAGCAGTACTTC.

This clone was counted only a few times. The chain has TRBV7-2 and TRBJ2-7; D gene unclear. The germline gives CDR1 SGHTA, CDR2 FQGNSA. The CDR3 covers 12 residues. V was clipped by 6 bases and J by 3 bases, with 9 bases between them. CDR3 sequence: CASSLPGYEQYF. The CDR3 coding sequence is TGTGCCAGCAGTCTTCCTGGCTACGAGCAGTACTTC.

This clone was detected only a few times. The chain is built from TRBV5-4 and TRBJ2-7, with 14 positions matching TRBD2. The V gene end was trimmed by 4 bases and the J gene end by 7 bases; junction bases not matched to a gene: 10. This CDR3 is built from 16 residues. CDR1 and CDR2 (germline): SGHNT, YYREEE (reference sequence). Here the CDR3 reads CASSEPGLAGVREQYF. The CDR3 bases are TGTGCCAGCAGCGAACCGGGACTAGCGGGAGTAAGGGAGCAGTACTTC.

V and J are TRBV6-6 and TRBJ1-1, with TRBD1 matching over 7 bases. The germline V gene has CDR1 MNHNY and CDR2 SVGAGI (reference sequence). The ends lost 2 bases at V and 5 bases at J; junction bases unmatched: 5. The CDR3 contains 14 residues. CDR3 residues: CASSYEGAETEAFF. CDR3 bases: TGTGCCAGCAGTTACGAGGGGGCGGAAACTGAAGCTTTCTTT.

This clone was observed at least ten times. This sequence joins TRBV27 and TRBJ2-3, with TRBD2 identical over 10 bases. Looked up from germline, CDR1 is MNHEY and CDR2 is SMNVEV (reference sequence). The CDR3 extends over 17 amino acids. After removal of 6 bases from V and 8 bases from J, the junction contained 17 bases not matched to a gene. Here the CDR3 DNA reads TGTGCCAGCAGCCAGGGTAGCGGGAGGCCCCGGGAAGGTACGCAGTATTTT. Protein product: CASSQGSGRPREGTQYF.

The rearrangement joins TRBV30 to TRBJ2-1, with 7 bases identical to TRBD2. Unmatched junction bases numbered 12, after V lost 0 bases and J lost 4 bases. CDR1 and CDR2 (germline): GTSNPN, SVGIG (reference sequence). The CDR3 spans 17 residues. The CDR3 coding sequence is TGTGCCTGGAGTGTACTTGGAGGGCTAGCGGTTTACAATGAGCAGTTCTTC. It yields the protein CAWSVLGGLAVYNEQFF.

V gene TRBV10-1 combines with J gene TRBJ2-1; TRBD2 agrees at 11 bases. CDR3 length: 16 residues. V lost 2 bases, J lost 2 bases, and 2 bases stayed unmatched. In germline, CDR1 is WNHNN, CDR2 SYGVQD (reference sequence). The CDR3 protein is CASSELAGGAYNEQFF. The CDR3 DNA follows: TGCGCCAGCAGTGAGCTAGCGGGAGGTGCCTACAATGAGCAGTTCTTC.

The gene calls are TRBV6-1 and TRBJ2-7, with TRBD2 matching over 9 bases. This CDR3 has 15 amino acids. Germline loops: CDR1 MNHNS, CDR2 SASEGT. The J segment lost 7 bases and the V segment lost 0 bases, leaving 7 bases of the junction unmatched. The CDR3 bases are TGTGCCAGCAGTGAAGCGCTAGCGGGGTCGGGAGAGCAGTACTTC. Its protein product is CASSEALAGSGEQYF.